This T cell receptor (beta chain) stems from a study of blood T cells in healthy people across ages (dated by TCRdb to the mid-2010s). In the study overall: In model experiments, template switching captured roughly one uniquely barcoded TCR beta cDNA molecule for every two T cells. To track age-related changes in TCR beta repertoire diversity, the study relied on deep sequencing normalized with unique cDNA molecular identifiers. Using the same blood draw, the study looked at two additional independent replicas of 1 million unique cDNA reads for two donors, one aged 18 to 30 and the other aged 80 or older. The donors were divided into four age groups: young (average approximately 17 years), middle-aged (approximately 41), aged (about 60) and long-lived (about 80). To avoid experimental bias, donors of different ages were spread randomly across the sequencing lanes.

Details on this clonotype: Its recognized antigen is unknown. Base-call qualities are not available, and no considerably larger clone is one nucleotide away.

General study outcomes and caveats: Since profiling was done on bulk unsorted PBMCs, naive and antigen-experienced compartments could not be conclusively compared. Estimates of total diversity based on one million sequenced T cells were considered lower bounds and underestimates. Because the CMV infection status of the donors was unknown, age-related changes in expanded clonotypes may potentially have been confounded. Compared with the aged group, more naive CD4+ T cells, fewer expanded clones and increased TCR diversity were shown by the long-lived group, suggesting age selection. As age increased, observed TCR beta diversity per million T cells dropped in a roughly linear way, and a significant reduction was already evident by age 40. The percentage of naive T cells measured by flow cytometry correlated strongly with observed TCR beta diversity.

Library preparation employed 5' RACE. Data came from an Illumina HiSeq 2500. The second PCR ran for roughly 6 to 11 cycles and used a J-beta primer mix along with a sample-barcoded 5' primer. A template-switch 5' adaptor carrying 12 random nucleotides introduced a unique molecular identifier onto each TCR beta cDNA molecule. Each sample yielded at least 2.5 million CDR3-containing paired-end reads. First-strand cDNA synthesis was performed from all RNA using the Mint cDNA synthesis kit, with priming by a TRBC-specific oligonucleotide. All cDNA was treated with uracil-DNA glycosylase and then went through a first 18-cycle PCR with the universal primers M1SS and BC2_uni_R. Per the source publication's procedure: For normalization, 1 million high-quality reads were randomly selected from each sample, with every read carrying a distinct molecular identifier. Instead of being binned into consensus sequences, reads with shared molecular identifiers were discarded. CDR3 identification, clonotype clustering and error correction used MiTCR with a Q25 quality threshold and the strictest error-elimination algorithm. A nonparametric unseen species model with Euler transformation was used to estimate lower-bound total TCR beta diversity. TCRdb handled the public reads itself, with Q25 trimming in fastp and clone calling in MiXCR, and kept productive beta chains. CDR3 protein duplicates are merged, each entry listing the most common genes and DNA. The V and J calls, along with clone size, are taken from TCRdb and not from the paper's own processing. The sample yields around 1,100,000 distinct CDR3 sequences; 30% to 40% were counted once. Of the sample, around 14% falls within the top ten clones.

Donors were 35 to 40 systemically healthy Caucasian individuals from Russia aged 6 to 90 years. Each donor gave around 9.5 milliliters of peripheral blood, collected into EDTA-treated Vacutainer tubes. PBMCs were isolated by Ficoll-Paque density-gradient centrifugation, with at least 7 million obtained per sample. Trizol reagent was used to extract total RNA from the PBMCs, yielding at least 6 micrograms per sample. For every donor, flow cytometry on a PBMC aliquot measured the percentage of naive CD45RAhigh/CD27high T cells. From the cysteine through the phenylalanine, the CDR3 covers 15 amino acids. This entry keeps only the CDR3 DNA: 45 bases, framed from base 1. Taken from the germline V gene, the CDR1 and CDR2 loops are SGHDN and FVKESK. V gives up 4 bases and J gives up 7 bases, and the segment between their germline ends measures 16 bases.

Material for sequencing was blood. The chain is assembled from TRBV14 and TRBJ1-4, and the D gene may be TRBD1, 6 bases matching. This sequence originates from a man between 18 and 29 years old in good health. The DNA is as follows: TGTGCCAGCAGCCCCACGGGGGGCGCATTTGAAAAACTGTTTTTT. This translates into CASSPTGGAFEKLFF.